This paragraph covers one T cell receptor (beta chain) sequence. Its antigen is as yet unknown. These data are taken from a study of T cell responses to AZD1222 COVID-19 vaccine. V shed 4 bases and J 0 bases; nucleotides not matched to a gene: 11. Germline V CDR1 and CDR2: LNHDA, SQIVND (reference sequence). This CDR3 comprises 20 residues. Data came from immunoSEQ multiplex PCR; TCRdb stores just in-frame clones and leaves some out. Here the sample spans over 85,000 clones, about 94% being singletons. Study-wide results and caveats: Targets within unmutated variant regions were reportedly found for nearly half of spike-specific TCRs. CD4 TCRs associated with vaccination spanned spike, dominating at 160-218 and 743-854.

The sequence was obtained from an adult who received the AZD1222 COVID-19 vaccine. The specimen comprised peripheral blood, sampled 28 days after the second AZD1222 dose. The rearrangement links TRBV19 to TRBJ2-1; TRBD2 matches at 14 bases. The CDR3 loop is CASSTGLAGGPPSSYNEQFF. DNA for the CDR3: TGTGCCAGTAGTACCGGACTAGCGGGAGGTCCCCCGAGCTCCTACAATGAGCAGTTCTTC. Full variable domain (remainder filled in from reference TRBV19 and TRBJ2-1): DGGITQSPKYLFRKEGQNVTLSCEQNLNHDAMYWYRQDPGQGLRLIYYSQIVNDFQKGDIAEGYSVSREKKESFPLTVTSAQKNPTAFYLCASSTGLAGGPPSSYNEQFFGPGTRLTVL.